The sequence of this T cell receptor beta chain was determined in a study of T cells in Graves' hyperthyroidism and ophthalmopathy. This clonotype has a handful of counts. Its antigen is undetermined. The CDR3 extends over 14 amino acids. Trimming left V 5 bases short and J 5 bases short, with 16 bases between. Germline CDR1 and CDR2: SEHNR and FQNEAQ (reference sequence). TCR beta CDR3 regions were amplified from RNA transcripts. Primed by the HTBI set, a first-round RT-PCR was run on the TCR CDR3. TCRdb reanalysed the multiplex PCR reads using MiXCR and keeps one entry per CDR3 protein. The table records under 300,000 distinct CDR3 sequences, approximately 14% of them present only once. Fresh peripheral blood, 7.5 to 10 ml, yielded the PBMCs. Study outcomes and limitations: The blood repertoire included most of the expanded thyroid clonotypes above 0.001. In the analysis, a 13 V-J model separated ophthalmopathy from stable hyperthyroidism. It was a median around 6 months before onset that the model predicted ophthalmopathy.

The chain links TRBV7-9 to TRBJ2-7; D remains unclear. What was sequenced was blood. The sequence was collected from a woman in her thirties or forties with Graves' hyperthyroidism that later progressed to Graves' ophthalmopathy. CDR3 region: CASSDTRVGHEQYF. The CDR3 region has the DNA TGTGCCAGCAGCGATACCCGCGTGGGCCACGAGCAGTACTTC.